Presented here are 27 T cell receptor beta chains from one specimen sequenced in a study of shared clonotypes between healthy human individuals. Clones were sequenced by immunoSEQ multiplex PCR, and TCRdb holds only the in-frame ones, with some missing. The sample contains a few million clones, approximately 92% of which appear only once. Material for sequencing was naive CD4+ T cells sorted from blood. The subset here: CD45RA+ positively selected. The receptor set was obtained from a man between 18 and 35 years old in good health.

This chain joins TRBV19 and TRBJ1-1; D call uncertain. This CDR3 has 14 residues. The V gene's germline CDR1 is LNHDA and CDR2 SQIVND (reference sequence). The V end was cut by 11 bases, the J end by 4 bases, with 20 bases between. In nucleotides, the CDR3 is TGTGCCCTAGTTGGTTTTACTACGGGCACTGAAGCTTTCTTT. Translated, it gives CALVGFTTGTEAFF.

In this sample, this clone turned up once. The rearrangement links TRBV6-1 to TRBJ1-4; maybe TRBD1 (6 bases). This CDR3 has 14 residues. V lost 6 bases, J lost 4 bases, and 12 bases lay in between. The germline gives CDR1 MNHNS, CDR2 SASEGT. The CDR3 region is CASSGGGSNEKLFF. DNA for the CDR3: TGTGCCAGCAGCGGGGGCGGTAGTAATGAAAAACTGTTTTTT.

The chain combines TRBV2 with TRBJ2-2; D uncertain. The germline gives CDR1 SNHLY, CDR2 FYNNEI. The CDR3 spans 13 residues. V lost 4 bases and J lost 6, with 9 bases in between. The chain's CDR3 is CASSVPGSGELFF. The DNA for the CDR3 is TGTGCCAGCAGTGTACCTGGGTCCGGGGAGCTGTTTTTT.

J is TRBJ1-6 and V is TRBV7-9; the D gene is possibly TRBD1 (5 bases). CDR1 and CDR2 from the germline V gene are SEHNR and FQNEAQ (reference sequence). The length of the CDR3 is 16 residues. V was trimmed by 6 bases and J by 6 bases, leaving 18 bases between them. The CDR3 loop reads CASSSPRRGFNSPLHF. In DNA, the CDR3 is TGTGCCAGCAGTTCACCCCGGAGGGGCTTTAATTCACCCCTCCACTTT.

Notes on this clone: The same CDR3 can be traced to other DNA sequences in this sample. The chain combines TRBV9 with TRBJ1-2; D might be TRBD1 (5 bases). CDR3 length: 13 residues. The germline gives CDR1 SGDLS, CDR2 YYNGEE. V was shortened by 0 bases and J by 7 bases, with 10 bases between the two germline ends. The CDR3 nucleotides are TGTGCCAGCAGCGTAGAACCTGGGGGTGGCTACACCTTC. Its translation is CASSVEPGGGYTF. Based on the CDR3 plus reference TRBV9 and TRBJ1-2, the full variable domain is DSGVTQTPKHLITATGQRVTLRCSPRSGDLSVYWYQQSLDQGLQFLIQYYNGEERAKGNILERFSAQQFPDLHSELNLSSLELGDSALYFCASSVEPGGGYTFGSGTRLTVV.

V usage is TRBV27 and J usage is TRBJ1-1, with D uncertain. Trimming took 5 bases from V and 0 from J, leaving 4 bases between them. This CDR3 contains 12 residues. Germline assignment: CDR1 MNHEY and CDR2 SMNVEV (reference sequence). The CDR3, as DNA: TGTGCCAGCAGTCGCTTGAACACTGAAGCTTTCTTT. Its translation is CASSRLNTEAFF.

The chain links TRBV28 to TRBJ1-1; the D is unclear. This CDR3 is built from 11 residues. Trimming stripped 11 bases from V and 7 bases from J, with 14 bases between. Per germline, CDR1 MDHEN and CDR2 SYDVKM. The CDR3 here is CACRARREAFF. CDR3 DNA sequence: TGTGCCTGCCGGGCCCGACGTGAAGCTTTCTTT.

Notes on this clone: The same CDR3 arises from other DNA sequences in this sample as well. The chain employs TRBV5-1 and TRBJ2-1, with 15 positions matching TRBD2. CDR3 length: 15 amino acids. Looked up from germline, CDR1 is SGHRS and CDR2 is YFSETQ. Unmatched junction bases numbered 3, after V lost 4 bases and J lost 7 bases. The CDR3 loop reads CASSPGTSGGNEQFF. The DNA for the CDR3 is TGCGCCAGCAGCCCCGGGACTAGCGGGGGGAATGAGCAGTTCTTC.

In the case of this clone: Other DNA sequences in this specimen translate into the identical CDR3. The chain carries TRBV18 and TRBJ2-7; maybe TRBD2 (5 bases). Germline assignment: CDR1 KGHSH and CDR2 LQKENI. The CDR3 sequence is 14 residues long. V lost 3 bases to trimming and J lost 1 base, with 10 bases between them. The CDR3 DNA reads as TGTGCCAGCTCACCTTCGACGGGGTCCTACGAGCAGTACTTC. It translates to CASSPSTGSYEQYF. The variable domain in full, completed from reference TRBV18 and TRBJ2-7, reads NAGVMQNPRHLVRRRGQEARLRCSPMKGHSHVYWYRQLPEEGLKFMVYLQKENIIDESGMPKERFSAEFPKEGPSILRIQQVVRGDSAAYFCASSPSTGSYEQYFGPGTRLTVT.

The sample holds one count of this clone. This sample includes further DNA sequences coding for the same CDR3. The CDR3 DNA follows: TGTGCCAGCAGCTTAGGGCAGAACACCGGGGAGCTGTTTTTT. It encodes CASSLGQNTGELFF. The chain has TRBV7-6 and TRBJ2-2, with D uncertain. This CDR3 contains 14 residues. Germline-derived CDR1 and CDR2 are SGHVS and FNYEAQ. The V end lost 1 base, the J end lost 1 base, and 4 bases lay between the germline ends.

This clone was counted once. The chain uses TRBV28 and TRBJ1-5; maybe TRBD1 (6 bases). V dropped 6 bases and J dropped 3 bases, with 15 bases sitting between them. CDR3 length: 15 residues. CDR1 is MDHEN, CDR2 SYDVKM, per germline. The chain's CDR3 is CASRNLRDNNQPQHF. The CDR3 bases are TGTGCCAGCAGGAACCTCCGGGACAACAATCAGCCCCAGCATTTT.

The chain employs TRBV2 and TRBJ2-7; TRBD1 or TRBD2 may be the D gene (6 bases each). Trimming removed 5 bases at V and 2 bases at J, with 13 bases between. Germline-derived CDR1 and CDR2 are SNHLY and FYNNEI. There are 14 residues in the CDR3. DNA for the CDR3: TGTGCCAGCAGTTATTGGGGGGCCCCCTACGAGCAGTACTTC. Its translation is CASSYWGAPYEQYF.

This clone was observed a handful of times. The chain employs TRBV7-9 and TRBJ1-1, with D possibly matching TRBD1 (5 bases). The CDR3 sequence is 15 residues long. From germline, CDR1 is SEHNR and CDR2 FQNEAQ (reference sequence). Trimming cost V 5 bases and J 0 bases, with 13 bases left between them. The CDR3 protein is CASSLRGLMNTEAFF. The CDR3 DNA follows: TGTGCCAGCAGCCTACGGGGCCTTATGAACACTGAAGCTTTCTTT.

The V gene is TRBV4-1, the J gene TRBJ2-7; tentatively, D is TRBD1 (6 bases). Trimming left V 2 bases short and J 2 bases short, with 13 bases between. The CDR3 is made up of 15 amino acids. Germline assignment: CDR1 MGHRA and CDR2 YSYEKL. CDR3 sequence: CASSQYIGQTYEQYF. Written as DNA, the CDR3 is TGCGCCAGCAGCCAATACATCGGACAGACCTACGAGCAGTACTTC.

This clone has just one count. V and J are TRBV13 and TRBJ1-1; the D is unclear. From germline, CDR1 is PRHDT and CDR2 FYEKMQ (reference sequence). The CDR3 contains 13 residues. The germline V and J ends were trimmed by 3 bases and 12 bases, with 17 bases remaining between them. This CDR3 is CASSFGETGSSFF. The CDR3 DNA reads TGTGCCAGCAGCTTCGGGGAAACCGGATCCTCTTTCTTT.

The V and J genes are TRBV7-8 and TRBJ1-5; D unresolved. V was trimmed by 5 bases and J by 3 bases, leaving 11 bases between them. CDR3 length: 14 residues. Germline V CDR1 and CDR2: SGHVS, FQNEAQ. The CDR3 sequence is CASSPGGLNQPQHF. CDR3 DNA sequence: TGTGCCAGCAGCCCCGGAGGACTCAATCAGCCCCAGCATTTT.

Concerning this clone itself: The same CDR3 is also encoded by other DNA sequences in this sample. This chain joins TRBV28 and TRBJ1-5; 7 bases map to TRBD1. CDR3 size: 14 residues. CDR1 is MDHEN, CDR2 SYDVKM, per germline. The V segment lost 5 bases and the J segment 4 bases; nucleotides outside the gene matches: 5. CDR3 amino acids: CASSRDSSNQPQHF. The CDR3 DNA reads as TGTGCCAGCAGTCGGGACAGCTCTAATCAGCCCCAGCATTTT.

The CDR3: CASSWTSAGEQFF. The DNA of the CDR3 is TGTGCCAGCAGTTGGACTAGCGCGGGTGAGCAGTTCTTC. The rearrangement links TRBV6-1 to TRBJ2-1; TRBD2 matches at 9 bases. CDR3 length equals 13 residues. Germline V gene lookup returns CDR1 MNHNS and CDR2 SASEGT. Trimming took 5 bases from V and 9 from J; bases not matched to a gene: 5.

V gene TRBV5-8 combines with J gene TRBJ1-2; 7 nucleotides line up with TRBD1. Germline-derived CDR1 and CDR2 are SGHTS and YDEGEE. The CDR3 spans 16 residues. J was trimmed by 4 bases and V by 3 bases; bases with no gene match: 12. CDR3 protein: CASSWTGTEIVYGYTF. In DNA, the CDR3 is TGTGCCAGCAGCTGGACCGGGACAGAGATAGTCTATGGCTACACCTTC.

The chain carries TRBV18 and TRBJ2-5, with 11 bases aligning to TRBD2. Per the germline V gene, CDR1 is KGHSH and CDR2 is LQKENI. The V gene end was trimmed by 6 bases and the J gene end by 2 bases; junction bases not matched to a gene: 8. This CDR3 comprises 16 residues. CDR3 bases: TGTGCCAGCTCCCGAATAGCGGGAGGGCGACAAGAGACCCAGTACTTC. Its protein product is CASSRIAGGRQETQYF.

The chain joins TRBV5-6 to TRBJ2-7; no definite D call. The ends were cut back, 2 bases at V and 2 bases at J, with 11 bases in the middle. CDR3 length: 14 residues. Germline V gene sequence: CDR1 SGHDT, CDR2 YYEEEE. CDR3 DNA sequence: TGTGCCAGCAGCTTTAACGACTTAGCCTACGAGCAGTACTTC. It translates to CASSFNDLAYEQYF.

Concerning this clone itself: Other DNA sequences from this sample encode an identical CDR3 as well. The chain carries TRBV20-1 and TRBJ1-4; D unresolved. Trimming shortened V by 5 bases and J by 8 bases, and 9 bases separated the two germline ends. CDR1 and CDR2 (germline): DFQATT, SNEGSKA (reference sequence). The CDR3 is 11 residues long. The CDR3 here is CSAGGGEKLFF. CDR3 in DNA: TGCAGTGCTGGCGGAGGCGAAAAACTGTTTTTT.

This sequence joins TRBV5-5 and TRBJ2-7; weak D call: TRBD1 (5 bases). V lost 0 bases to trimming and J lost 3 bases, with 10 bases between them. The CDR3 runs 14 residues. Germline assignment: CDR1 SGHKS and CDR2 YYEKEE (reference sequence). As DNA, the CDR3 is TGTGCCAGCAGCTTGGCGGCAGGGTACTACGAGCAGTACTTC. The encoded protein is CASSLAAGYYEQYF.

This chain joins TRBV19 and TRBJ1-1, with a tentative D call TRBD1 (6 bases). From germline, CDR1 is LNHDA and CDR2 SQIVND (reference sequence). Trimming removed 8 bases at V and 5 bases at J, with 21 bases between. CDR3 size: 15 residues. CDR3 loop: CASARGVEGGTEAFF. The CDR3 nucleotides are TGTGCCAGTGCCCGAGGGGTCGAAGGGGGGACTGAAGCTTTCTTT.

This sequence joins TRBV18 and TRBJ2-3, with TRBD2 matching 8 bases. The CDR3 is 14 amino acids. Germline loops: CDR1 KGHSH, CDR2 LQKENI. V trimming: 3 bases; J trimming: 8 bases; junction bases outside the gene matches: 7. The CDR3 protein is CASSPGAGEGTQYF. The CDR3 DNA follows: TGTGCCAGCTCACCTGGAGCGGGAGAGGGTACGCAGTATTTT.

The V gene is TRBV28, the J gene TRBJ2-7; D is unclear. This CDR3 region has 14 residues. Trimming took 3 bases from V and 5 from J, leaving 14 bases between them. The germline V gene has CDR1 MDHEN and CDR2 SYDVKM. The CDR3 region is CASSFQPALNEQYF. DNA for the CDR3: TGTGCCAGCAGTTTCCAACCCGCGCTGAACGAGCAGTACTTC.

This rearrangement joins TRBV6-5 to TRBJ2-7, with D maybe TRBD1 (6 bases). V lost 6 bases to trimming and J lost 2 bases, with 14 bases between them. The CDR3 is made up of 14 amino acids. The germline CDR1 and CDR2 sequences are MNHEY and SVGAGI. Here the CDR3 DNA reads TGTGCCAGCAGGAGGGGGACCGACACCTACGAGCAGTACTTC. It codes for CASRRGTDTYEQYF.